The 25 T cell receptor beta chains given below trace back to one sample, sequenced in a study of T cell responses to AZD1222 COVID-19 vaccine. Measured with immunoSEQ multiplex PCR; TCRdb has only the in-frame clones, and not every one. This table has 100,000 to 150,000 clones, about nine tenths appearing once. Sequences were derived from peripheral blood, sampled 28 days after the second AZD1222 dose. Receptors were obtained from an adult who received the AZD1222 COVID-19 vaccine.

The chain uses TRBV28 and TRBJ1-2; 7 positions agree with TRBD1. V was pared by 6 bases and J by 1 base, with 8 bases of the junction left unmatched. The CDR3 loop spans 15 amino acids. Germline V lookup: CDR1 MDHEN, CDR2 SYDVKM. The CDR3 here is CASSSRRQGNYGYTF. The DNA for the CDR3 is TGTGCCAGCAGCTCGCGGCGACAGGGTAACTATGGCTACACCTTC.

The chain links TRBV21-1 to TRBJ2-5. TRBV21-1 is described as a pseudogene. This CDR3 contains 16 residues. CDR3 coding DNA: TGTGCCAGCAGCACGAGCCCCGCAGGGCGGAGGGAGACCCAGTACTTC. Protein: CASSTSPAGRRETQYF.

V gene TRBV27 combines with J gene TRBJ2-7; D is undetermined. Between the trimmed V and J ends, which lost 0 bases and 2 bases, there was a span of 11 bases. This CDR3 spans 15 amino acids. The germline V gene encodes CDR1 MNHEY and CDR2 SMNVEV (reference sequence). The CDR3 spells CASSLSGRITYEQYF. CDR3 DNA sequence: TGTGCCAGCAGTTTATCGGGCAGGATTACCTACGAGCAGTACTTC.

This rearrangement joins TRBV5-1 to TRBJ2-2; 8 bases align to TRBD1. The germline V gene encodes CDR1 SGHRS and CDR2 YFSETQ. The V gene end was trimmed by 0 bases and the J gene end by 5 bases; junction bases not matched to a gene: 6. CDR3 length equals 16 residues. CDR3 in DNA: TGCGCCAGCAGCTTGGTGCAGGGGGCAGGAACCGGGGAGCTGTTTTTT. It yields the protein CASSLVQGAGTGELFF.

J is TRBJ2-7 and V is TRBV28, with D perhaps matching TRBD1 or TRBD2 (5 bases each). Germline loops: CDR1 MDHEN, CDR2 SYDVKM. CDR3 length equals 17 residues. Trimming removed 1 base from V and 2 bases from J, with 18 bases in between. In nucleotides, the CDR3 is TGTGCCAGCAGTTTATCTCTACCGGGACGGAACCCCTACGAGCAGTACTTC. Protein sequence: CASSLSLPGRNPYEQYF.

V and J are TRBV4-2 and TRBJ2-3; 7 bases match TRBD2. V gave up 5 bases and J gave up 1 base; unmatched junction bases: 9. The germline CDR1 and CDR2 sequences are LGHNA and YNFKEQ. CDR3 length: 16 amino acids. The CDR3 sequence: CASSESRTSGTDTQYF. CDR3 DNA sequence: TGTGCCAGCAGCGAAAGTAGAACTAGCGGCACAGATACGCAGTATTTT.

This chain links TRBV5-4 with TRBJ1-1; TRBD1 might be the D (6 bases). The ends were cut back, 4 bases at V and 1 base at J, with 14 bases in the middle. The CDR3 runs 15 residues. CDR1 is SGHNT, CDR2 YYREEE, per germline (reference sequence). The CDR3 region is CASSNPQTGNTEAFF. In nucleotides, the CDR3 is TGTGCCAGCAGCAATCCCCAGACAGGGAACACTGAAGCTTTCTTT.

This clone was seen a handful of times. CDR3 amino acids: CASSFLAGGNYEQYF. The CDR3 nucleotides read TGTGCCAGCAGTTTCCTAGCGGGAGGAAACTACGAGCAGTACTTC. The chain joins TRBV28 to TRBJ2-7; 11 nucleotides align to TRBD2. The CDR3 runs 15 residues. Germline-derived CDR1 and CDR2 are MDHEN and SYDVKM. J gave up 3 bases and V 3 bases, and 4 bases lay outside the gene matches.

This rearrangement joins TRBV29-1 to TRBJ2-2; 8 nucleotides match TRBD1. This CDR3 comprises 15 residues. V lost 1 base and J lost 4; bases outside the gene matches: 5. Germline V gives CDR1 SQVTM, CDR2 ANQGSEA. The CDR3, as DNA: TGCAGCGTTGAAGCGGGTACAGGGGGCACCGGGGAGCTGTTTTTT. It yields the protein CSVEAGTGGTGELFF.

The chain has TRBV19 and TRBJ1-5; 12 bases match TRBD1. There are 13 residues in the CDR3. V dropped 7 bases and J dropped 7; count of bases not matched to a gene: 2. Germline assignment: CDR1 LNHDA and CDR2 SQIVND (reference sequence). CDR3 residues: CASTGQGAQPQHF. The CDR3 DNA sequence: TGTGCCAGTACGGGACAGGGGGCACAGCCCCAGCATTTT.

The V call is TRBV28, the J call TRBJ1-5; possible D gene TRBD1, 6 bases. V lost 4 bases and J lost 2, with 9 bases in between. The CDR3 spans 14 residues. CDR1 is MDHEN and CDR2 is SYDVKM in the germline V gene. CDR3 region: CASSSPGGNQPQHF. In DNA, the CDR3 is TGTGCCAGCAGTTCGCCAGGGGGCAATCAGCCCCAGCATTTT. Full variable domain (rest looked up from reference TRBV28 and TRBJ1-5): DVKVTQSSRYLVKRTGEKVFLECVQDMDHENMFWYRQDPGLGLRLIYFSYDVKMKEKGDIPEGYSVSREKKERFSLILESASTNQTSMYLCASSSPGGNQPQHFGDGTRLSIL.

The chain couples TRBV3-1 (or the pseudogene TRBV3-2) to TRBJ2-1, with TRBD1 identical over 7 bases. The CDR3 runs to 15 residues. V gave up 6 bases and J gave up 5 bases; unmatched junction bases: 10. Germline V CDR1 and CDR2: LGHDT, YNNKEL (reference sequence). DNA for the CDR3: TGTGCCAGCAGAAACTGGGACAGCCGAAACAATGAGCAGTTCTTC. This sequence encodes CASRNWDSRNNEQFF.

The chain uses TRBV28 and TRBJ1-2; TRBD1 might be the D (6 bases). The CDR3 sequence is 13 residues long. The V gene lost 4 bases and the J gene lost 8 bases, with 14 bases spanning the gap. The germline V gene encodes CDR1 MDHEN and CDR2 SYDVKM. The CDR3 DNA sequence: TGTGCCAGCAGTTCTAGCGCTAGGGGGGGCTACACCTTC. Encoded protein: CASSSSARGGYTF.

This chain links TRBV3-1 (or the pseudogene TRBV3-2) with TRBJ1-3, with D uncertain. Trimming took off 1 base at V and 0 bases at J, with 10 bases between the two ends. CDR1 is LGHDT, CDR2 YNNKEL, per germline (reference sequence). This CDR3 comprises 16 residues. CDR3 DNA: TGTGCCAGCAGCCAAGTCTGGCCCCGCTCTGGAAACACCATATATTTT. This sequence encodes CASSQVWPRSGNTIYF.

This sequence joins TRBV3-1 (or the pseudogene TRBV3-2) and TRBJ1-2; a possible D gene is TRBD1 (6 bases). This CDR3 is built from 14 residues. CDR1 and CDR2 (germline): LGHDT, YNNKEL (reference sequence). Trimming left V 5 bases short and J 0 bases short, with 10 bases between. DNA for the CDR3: TGTGCCAGCAGCGTATACAGGGCTAACTATGGCTACACCTTC. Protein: CASSVYRANYGYTF.

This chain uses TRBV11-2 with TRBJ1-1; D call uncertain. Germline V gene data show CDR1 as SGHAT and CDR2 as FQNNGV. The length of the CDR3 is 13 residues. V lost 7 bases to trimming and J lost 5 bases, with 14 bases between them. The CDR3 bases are TGTGCCAGCACCCCGGTCCTGGGTACTGAAGCTTTCTTT. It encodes CASTPVLGTEAFF.

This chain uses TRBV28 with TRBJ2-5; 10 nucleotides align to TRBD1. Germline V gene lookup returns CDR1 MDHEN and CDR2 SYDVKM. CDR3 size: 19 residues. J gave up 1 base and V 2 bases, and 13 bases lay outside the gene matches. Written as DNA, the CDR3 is TGTGCCAGCAGTTTAGGAATCCGGGACAGGGGCACCATCCAAGAGACCCAGTACTTC. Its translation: CASSLGIRDRGTIQETQYF. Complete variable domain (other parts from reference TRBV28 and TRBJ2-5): DVKVTQSSRYLVKRTGEKVFLECVQDMDHENMFWYRQDPGLGLRLIYFSYDVKMKEKGDIPEGYSVSREKKERFSLILESASTNQTSMYLCASSLGIRDRGTIQETQYFGPGTRLLVL.

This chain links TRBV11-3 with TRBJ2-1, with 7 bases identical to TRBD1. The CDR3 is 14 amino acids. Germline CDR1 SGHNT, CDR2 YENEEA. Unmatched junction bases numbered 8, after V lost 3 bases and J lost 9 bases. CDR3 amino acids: CASSFSDRPFEQFF. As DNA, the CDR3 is TGTGCCAGCAGCTTTTCGGACAGGCCATTTGAGCAGTTCTTC.

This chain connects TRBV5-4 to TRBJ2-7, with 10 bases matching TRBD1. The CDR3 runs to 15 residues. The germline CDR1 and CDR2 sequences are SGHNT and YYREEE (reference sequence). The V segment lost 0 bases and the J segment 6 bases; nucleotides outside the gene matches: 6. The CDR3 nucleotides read TGTGCCAGCAGCTTGGGGGGGACAGGGGTCCGCGAGCAGTACTTC. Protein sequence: CASSLGGTGVREQYF.

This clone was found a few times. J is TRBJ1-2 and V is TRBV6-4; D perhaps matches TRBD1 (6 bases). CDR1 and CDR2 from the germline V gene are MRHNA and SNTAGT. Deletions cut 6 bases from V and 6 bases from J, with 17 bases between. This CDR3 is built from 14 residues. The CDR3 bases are TGTGCCAGCAGCGGAGACGGGGGCGGTGATGGCTACACCTTC. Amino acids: CASSGDGGGDGYTF.

For the CDR3, the DNA is TGTGCCAGCAGCCAAGATTGGGCCCATAGCACAGATACGCAGTATTTT. It encodes CASSQDWAHSTDTQYF. This rearrangement joins TRBV14 to TRBJ2-3, with no clear D. The germline gives CDR1 SGHDN, CDR2 FVKESK. V dropped 0 bases and J dropped 0 bases, with 10 bases sitting between them. CDR3 length: 16 residues. Filled out from reference TRBV14 and TRBJ2-3, the complete variable domain reads EAGVTQFPSHSVIEKGQTVTLRCDPISGHDNLYWYRRVMGKEIKFLLHFVKESKQDESGMPNNRFLAERTGGTYSTLKVQPAELEDSGVYFCASSQDWAHSTDTQYFGPGTRLTVL.

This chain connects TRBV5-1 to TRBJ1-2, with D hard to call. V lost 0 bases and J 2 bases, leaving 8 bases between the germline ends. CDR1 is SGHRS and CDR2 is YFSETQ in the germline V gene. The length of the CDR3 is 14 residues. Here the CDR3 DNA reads TGCGCCAGCAGCTTGGGGCCGTCGAACTATGGCTACACCTTC. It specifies CASSLGPSNYGYTF.

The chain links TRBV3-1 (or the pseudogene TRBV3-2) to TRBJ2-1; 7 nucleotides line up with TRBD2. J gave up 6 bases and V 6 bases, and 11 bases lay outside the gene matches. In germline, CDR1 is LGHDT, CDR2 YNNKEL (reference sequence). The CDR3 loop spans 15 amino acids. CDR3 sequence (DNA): TGTGCCAGCAGTACCGGGACTACGCAATTCAATGAGCAGTTCTTC. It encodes CASSTGTTQFNEQFF.

DNA for the CDR3: TGTGCCAGTACTTCCCCCAGGGGGCATGAGCAGTTCTTC. As protein: CASTSPRGHEQFF. The rearrangement uses TRBV19 and TRBJ2-1, with TRBD1 matching 8 bases. This CDR3 region has 13 residues. V lost 7 bases and J lost 8; bases outside the gene matches: 7. In germline, CDR1 is LNHDA, CDR2 SQIVND (reference sequence). Complete variable domain (other parts from reference TRBV19 and TRBJ2-1): DGGITQSPKYLFRKEGQNVTLSCEQNLNHDAMYWYRQDPGQGLRLIYYSQIVNDFQKGDIAEGYSVSREKKESFPLTVTSAQKNPTAFYLCASTSPRGHEQFFGPGTRLTVL.

The CDR3 DNA reads as TGTGCCAGTAGTAAAACAGTTACCTACGAGCAGTACTTC. Its translation is CASSKTVTYEQYF. This chain connects TRBV19 to TRBJ2-7; D is ambiguous. Trimming took 4 bases from V and 2 from J, leaving 9 bases between them. The germline V gene encodes CDR1 LNHDA and CDR2 SQIVND (reference sequence). This CDR3 comprises 13 residues.